The 24 T cell receptor beta chains given below trace back to one sample, sequenced in a study of T cell repertoires in cytomegalovirus infection. In TCRdb, the reads were re-called with MiXCR into one record per CDR3 protein. The sample yields approximately 500,000 distinct CDR3 sequences, more than 15% seen once. Sequenced material: CD8+ T cells from PBMCs. These receptors all come from a human donor in good health (CMV status not recorded). Some clones in this sample may be carry-over from other donors' samples.

This clonotype was counted many times. The chain has TRBV14 and TRBJ2-7; a possible D gene is TRBD1 (6 bases). Trimming shortened V by 3 bases and J by 0 bases, and 12 bases separated the two germline ends. CDR1 SGHDN and CDR2 FVKESK come from the germline V gene. The CDR3 consists of 15 residues. CDR3 sequence: CASSQDSLSSYEQYF. CDR3 bases: TGTGCCAGCAGCCAGGACAGCCTGAGCTCCTACGAGCAGTACTTC.

The chain joins TRBV28 to TRBJ2-7; TRBD2 matches 13 bases. V shed 4 bases, J shed 4 bases, and the junction held 4 bases outside the gene matches. Per germline, CDR1 MDHEN and CDR2 SYDVKM. CDR3 length equals 15 residues. In DNA form, the CDR3 reads TGTGCCAGCAGTTCGGGACTAGCGGGATGGTACGAGCAGTACTTC. Protein product: CASSSGLAGWYEQYF.

On this clonotype: A much larger clone lies a single base off, so this may be a read error. The J gene is TRBJ1-5, the V gene TRBV12-3 or TRBV12-4, with 10 bases identical to TRBD1. The CDR3 has 15 amino acids. In nucleotides, the CDR3 is TGTGCCAGCAGTCTGACAGGGGGCGGCGGTCAGCCCCAGCGTTTT. This gives the protein CASSLTGGGGQPQRF.

Concerning this clonotype: Sequence at one end of the junction differs from germline and may be a read error. The V gene is TRBV12-3 or TRBV12-4, the J gene TRBJ2-5, with D perhaps TRBD2 (5 bases). The CDR3 length is 13 residues. The CDR3 sequence: CASRERIQDTQYF. DNA of the CDR3: TGTGCCAGCAGAGAGCGGATCCAAGACACCCAGTACTTC.

This clonotype was counted between two and nine times. The chain couples TRBV18 to TRBJ2-5; D may be TRBD2 (6 bases). This CDR3 is built from 16 residues. The V end was cut by 3 bases, the J end by 2 bases, with 16 bases between. CDR1 KGHSH and CDR2 LQKENI come from the germline V gene. The CDR3 region is CASSPSELASQETQYF. CDR3 coding DNA: TGTGCCAGCTCACCGAGCGAACTAGCCTCACAAGAGACCCAGTACTTC.

This clonotype was seen repeatedly, ten times or more. The chain is built from TRBV11-2 and TRBJ1-4; no clear D. CDR1 and CDR2 (germline): SGHAT, FQNNGV. V gave up 5 bases and J gave up 5 bases, with 9 bases separating them. The CDR3 sequence is 13 residues long. Here the CDR3 DNA reads TGTGCCAGCAGCAGGAGGGAGAATGAAAAACTGTTTTTT. Translating gives CASSRRENEKLFF.

The gene calls are TRBV11-2 and TRBJ2-7; D is undetermined. The V end was cut by 0 bases, the J end by 0 bases, with 9 bases between. Germline lookup yields CDR1 SGHAT and CDR2 FQNNGV. The CDR3 is made up of 15 amino acids. CDR3 nucleotide sequence: TGTGCCAGCAGCTTAGAAACAGAGATCTCCTACGAGCAGTACTTC. This gives the protein CASSLETEISYEQYF.

This clonotype was counted ten times or more. Here the CDR3 DNA reads TGTGCCAGCAGCCCTACAGGGGGCTTGACTGAAGCTTTCTTT. It is translated as CASSPTGGLTEAFF. The V call is TRBV7-8, the J call TRBJ1-1; TRBD1 aligns across 9 bases. V gave up 5 bases and J gave up 5 bases; unmatched junction bases: 6. Germline CDR1 SGHVS, CDR2 FQNEAQ. This CDR3 is 14 amino acids long.

The chain links TRBV7-9 to TRBJ2-2, with 8 bases lining up with TRBD1. Germline V gives CDR1 SEHNR, CDR2 FQNEAQ (reference sequence). Germline trimming cut 3 bases from V and 0 bases from J; bases unmatched to any gene: 6. The CDR3 is 17 amino acids. CDR3 amino acids: CASSLGGQGPNTGELFF. Here the CDR3 DNA reads TGTGCCAGCAGCTTGGGAGGACAGGGACCGAACACCGGGGAGCTGTTTTTT.

This clonotype was found many times. This chain links TRBV7-6 with TRBJ2-1; 11 bases map to TRBD2. The V segment lost 4 bases and the J segment 2 bases; nucleotides outside the gene matches: 1. CDR3 length: 15 amino acids. CDR1 and CDR2 (germline): SGHVS, FNYEAQ. Written as DNA, the CDR3 is TGTGCCAGCAGCTCGGGACTAGCGGCCTACAATGAGCAGTTCTTC. This encodes CASSSGLAAYNEQFF. The full variable domain, completed using reference TRBV7-6 and TRBJ2-1, is GAGVSQSPRYKVTKRGQDVALRCDPISGHVSLYWYRQALGQGPEFLTYFNYEAQQDKSGLPNDRFSAERPEGSISTLTIQRTEQRDSAMYRCASSSGLAAYNEQFFGPGTRLTVL.

The rearrangement uses TRBV20-1 and TRBJ2-7; possible D gene TRBD1, 6 bases. The CDR3 sequence is 13 residues long. CDR1 DFQATT and CDR2 SNEGSKA come from the germline V gene (reference sequence). The V gene lost 0 bases and the J gene lost 4 bases, with 10 bases spanning the gap. This chain's CDR3 is CSARDFQGYEQYF. The CDR3, as DNA: TGCAGTGCTAGAGATTTTCAGGGGTACGAGCAGTACTTC.

This clonotype was seen more than once but under ten times. This rearrangement joins TRBV12-3 or TRBV12-4 to TRBJ2-7, with 8 positions matching TRBD2. V was pared by 6 bases and J by 4 bases, with 17 bases of the junction left unmatched. This CDR3 has 17 amino acids. The CDR3: CASSPPEGVAGFYEQYF. The DNA of the CDR3 is TGTGCCAGCAGCCCCCCAGAAGGAGTAGCGGGATTTTACGAGCAGTACTTC.

This clonotype has more than one count but fewer than ten. This chain links TRBV15 with TRBJ1-2; D is perhaps TRBD1 (6 bases). The CDR3 is 19 amino acids. CDR1 is LNHNV and CDR2 is YYDKDF in the germline V gene (reference sequence). Trimming left V 0 bases short and J 0 bases short, with 20 bases between. CDR3 residues: CATSRDRDIAALANYGYTF. DNA of the CDR3: TGTGCCACCAGCAGAGATAGGGACATCGCCGCTTTAGCTAACTATGGCTACACCTTC.

The CDR3 DNA is TGCGCCAGCAGTGAGTCGGGAGGGGACACTGAAGCTTTCTTT. It specifies CASSESGGDTEAFF. The chain combines TRBV10-2 with TRBJ1-1; perhaps TRBD1 as D (5 bases). V was shortened by 0 bases and J by 3 bases, with 8 bases between the two germline ends. Germline loops: CDR1 WSHSY, CDR2 SAAADI. The CDR3 is made up of 14 amino acids.

This chain uses TRBV19 with TRBJ2-7; TRBD1 is a possible D gene (6 bases). This CDR3 region has 14 residues. Germline assignment: CDR1 LNHDA and CDR2 SQIVND (reference sequence). Trimming removed 2 bases at V and 1 base at J, with 9 bases between. For the CDR3, the DNA is TGTGCCAGTAGTATAACAGGGACGTCCTACGAGCAGTACTTC. This sequence encodes CASSITGTSYEQYF.

This clonotype was detected ten times or more. The chain combines TRBV11-2 with TRBJ1-2; D might be TRBD1 (6 bases). CDR3 length equals 15 residues. The germline V gene has CDR1 SGHAT and CDR2 FQNNGV. Trimming took off 3 bases at V and 0 bases at J, with 11 bases between the two ends. CDR3 sequence: CASSFAGETNYGYTF. The CDR3 DNA sequence: TGTGCCAGCAGCTTCGCAGGGGAGACTAACTATGGCTACACCTTC.

The J gene is TRBJ1-5, the V gene TRBV5-1; no clear D gene. With 4 bases removed from V and 8 bases from J, the gap between germline ends came to 16 bases. This CDR3 comprises 14 residues. CDR1 and CDR2 from the germline V gene are SGHRS and YFSETQ. The CDR3 DNA sequence: TGCGCCAGCAGCCAGACCGGTCTCGGGGAGCCCCAGCATTTT. Encoded protein: CASSQTGLGEPQHF.

This clonotype appeared many times. The rearrangement joins TRBV12-3 or TRBV12-4 to TRBJ2-1, with a weak D call TRBD1 (6 bases). Trimming stripped 6 bases from V and 2 bases from J, with 20 bases between. The CDR3 consists of 17 residues. Here the CDR3 DNA reads TGTGCCAGCAGCCAACCCCGGACAGCCGTTCCCTACAATGAGCAGTTCTTC. Translated, it gives CASSQPRTAVPYNEQFF.

In regard to this clonotype: A much bigger clone sits one base away, suggesting this may be a read error. This chain connects TRBV7-9 to TRBJ1-1; no clear D gene. Trimming removed 5 bases at V and 7 bases at J, with 20 bases between. From germline, CDR1 is SEHNR and CDR2 FQNEAQ (reference sequence). The CDR3 is made up of 15 amino acids. In nucleotides, the CDR3 is TGTGCCAGCAGCCCCCCACGCGGGTCCCCCATTGAAGCTTTCTTT. Residues: CASSPPRGSPIEAFF.

The CDR3 sequence is CAISDLVTGGGYTF. The DNA for the CDR3 is TGTGCCATCAGTGACCTCGTAACAGGGGGCGGCTACACCTTC. The chain combines TRBV10-3 with TRBJ1-2; 9 bases match TRBD1. The V gene's germline CDR1 is ENHRY and CDR2 SYGVKD. The J segment lost 8 bases and the V segment lost 3 bases, leaving 7 bases of the junction unmatched. The CDR3 has 14 amino acids.

This clonotype was observed at least ten times. The chain has TRBV28 and TRBJ2-7; maybe TRBD2 (6 bases). Trimming cost V 3 bases and J 0 bases, with 12 bases left between them. CDR1 and CDR2 from the germline V gene are MDHEN and SYDVKM. The CDR3 totals 15 residues. The CDR3 bases are TGTGCCAGCAGTTTTGAACGGGAGAGCTCCTACGAGCAGTACTTC. This sequence encodes CASSFERESSYEQYF.

In its sample, this clonotype was seen a few times. The chain carries TRBV27 and TRBJ1-3, with 7 bases aligning to TRBD1. From germline, CDR1 is MNHEY and CDR2 SMNVEV (reference sequence). This CDR3 is 15 amino acids long. V shed 4 bases and J 2 bases; nucleotides not matched to a gene: 5. In nucleotides, the CDR3 is TGTGCCAGCAGTTATACAGGGGCGCCTGGAAACACCATATATTTT. Encoded protein: CASSYTGAPGNTIYF.

This clonotype was seen more than once but under ten times. The chain uses TRBV27 and TRBJ2-1; the match to TRBD2 covers 11 bases. CDR3 length equals 16 residues. Looked up from germline, CDR1 is MNHEY and CDR2 is SMNVEV (reference sequence). The J segment lost 5 bases and the V segment lost 6 bases, leaving 9 bases of the junction unmatched. As DNA, the CDR3 is TGTGCCAGCAGAAATCCGGGACTAGCGGTAAACAATGAGCAGTTCTTC. This encodes CASRNPGLAVNNEQFF.

This clonotype was counted at least ten times. V and J are TRBV12-3 or TRBV12-4 and TRBJ2-3; D uncertain. V was cut by 3 bases and J by 5 bases, with 6 bases left in between. This CDR3 is 12 amino acids long. The CDR3 region is CASSFGQDTQYF. CDR3 bases: TGTGCCAGCAGTTTCGGGCAAGATACGCAGTATTTT.